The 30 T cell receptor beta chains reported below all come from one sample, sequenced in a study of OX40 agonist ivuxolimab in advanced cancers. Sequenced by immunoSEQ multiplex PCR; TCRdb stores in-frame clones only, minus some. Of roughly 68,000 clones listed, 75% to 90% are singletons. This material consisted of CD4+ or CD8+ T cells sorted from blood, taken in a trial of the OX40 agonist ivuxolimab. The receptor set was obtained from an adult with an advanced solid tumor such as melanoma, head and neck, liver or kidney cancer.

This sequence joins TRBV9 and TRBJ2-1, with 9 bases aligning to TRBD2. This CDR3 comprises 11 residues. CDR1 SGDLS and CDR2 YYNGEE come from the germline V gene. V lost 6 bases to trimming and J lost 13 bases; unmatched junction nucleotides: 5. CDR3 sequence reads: CASTSGVKQFF. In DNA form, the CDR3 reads TGTGCCAGCACTAGCGGGGTGAAACAGTTCTTC.

The CDR3 DNA reads TGCGCCAGCAGCCAAGAGGTGGGGACAGGTAACGAGCAGTACTTC. Its protein is CASSQEVGTGNEQYF. The rearrangement joins TRBV4-1 to TRBJ2-7, with TRBD1 matching 8 bases. The CDR3 runs to 15 residues. Losses at the gene ends were 0 bases for V and 5 bases for J; bases not matched to a gene: 6. Germline assignment: CDR1 MGHRA and CDR2 YSYEKL.

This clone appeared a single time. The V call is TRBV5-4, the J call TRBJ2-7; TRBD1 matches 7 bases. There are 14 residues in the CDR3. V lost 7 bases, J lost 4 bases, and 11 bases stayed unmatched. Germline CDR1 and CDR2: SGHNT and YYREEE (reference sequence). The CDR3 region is CASGGSGGPYEQYF. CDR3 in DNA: TGTGCCAGCGGGGGATCAGGGGGACCGTACGAGCAGTACTTC.

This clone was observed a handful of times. The CDR3 loop is CASSLTGEAYDEQFF. The DNA of the CDR3 is TGTGCCAGTAGTCTCACGGGGGAGGCCTATGATGAGCAGTTCTTC. The rearrangement joins TRBV19 to TRBJ2-1; perhaps TRBD2 as D (6 bases). There are 15 residues in the CDR3. Trimming took off 5 bases at V and 8 bases at J, with 19 bases between the two ends. Germline-derived CDR1 and CDR2 are LNHDA and SQIVND (reference sequence).

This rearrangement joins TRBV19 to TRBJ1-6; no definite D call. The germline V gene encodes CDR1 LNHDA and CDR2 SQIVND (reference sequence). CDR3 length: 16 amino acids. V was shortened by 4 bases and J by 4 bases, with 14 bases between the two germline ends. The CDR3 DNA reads TGTGCCAGTAGTAAGAAAGCCGAACGATATAATTCACCCCTCCACTTT. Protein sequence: CASSKKAERYNSPLHF.

The DNA of the CDR3 is TGTGCCAGCAGAAATCCCGGAGACACCGGGGAGCTGTTTTTT. Encoded protein: CASRNPGDTGELFF. The chain links TRBV6-5 to TRBJ2-2; D gene uncertain. Germline V gives CDR1 MNHEY, CDR2 SVGAGI. V was cut by 6 bases and J by 3 bases, with 11 bases left in between. The CDR3 contains 14 residues.

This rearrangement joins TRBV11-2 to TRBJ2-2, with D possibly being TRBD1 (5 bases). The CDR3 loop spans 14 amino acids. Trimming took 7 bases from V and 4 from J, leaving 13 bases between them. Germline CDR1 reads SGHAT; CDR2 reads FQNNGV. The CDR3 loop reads CASTLGARTGELFF. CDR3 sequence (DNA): TGTGCCAGCACTTTAGGGGCGCGCACCGGGGAGCTGTTTTTT.

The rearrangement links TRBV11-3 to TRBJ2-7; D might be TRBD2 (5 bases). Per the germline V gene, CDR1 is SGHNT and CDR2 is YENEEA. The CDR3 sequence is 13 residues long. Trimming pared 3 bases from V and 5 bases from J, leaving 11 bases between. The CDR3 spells CASSFGLHNEQYF. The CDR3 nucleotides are TGTGCCAGCAGCTTTGGACTCCACAACGAGCAGTACTTC.

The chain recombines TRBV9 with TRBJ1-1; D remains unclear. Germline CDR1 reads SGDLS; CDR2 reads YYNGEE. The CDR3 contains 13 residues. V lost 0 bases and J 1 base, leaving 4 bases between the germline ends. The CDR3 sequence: CASSVGANTEAFF. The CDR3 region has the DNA TGTGCCAGCAGCGTAGGGGCGAACACTGAAGCTTTCTTT.

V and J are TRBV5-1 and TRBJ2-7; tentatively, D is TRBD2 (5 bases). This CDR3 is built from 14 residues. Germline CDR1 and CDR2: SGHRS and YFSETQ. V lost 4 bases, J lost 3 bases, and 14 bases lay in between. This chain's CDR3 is CASSPRASYYEQYF. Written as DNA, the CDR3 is TGCGCCAGCAGCCCGCGGGCCAGCTACTACGAGCAGTACTTC.

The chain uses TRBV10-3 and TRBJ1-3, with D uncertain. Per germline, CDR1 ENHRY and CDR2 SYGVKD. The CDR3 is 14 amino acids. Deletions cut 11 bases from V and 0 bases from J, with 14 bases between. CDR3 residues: CASDPGSSGNTIYF. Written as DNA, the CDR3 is TGTGCCTCAGACCCCGGGAGCTCTGGAAACACCATATATTTT.

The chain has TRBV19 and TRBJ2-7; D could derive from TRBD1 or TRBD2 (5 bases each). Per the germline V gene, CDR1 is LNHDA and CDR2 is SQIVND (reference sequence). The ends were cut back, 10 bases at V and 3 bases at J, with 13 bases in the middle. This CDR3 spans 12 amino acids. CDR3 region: CATRDGYYEQYF. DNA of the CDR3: TGTGCCACCCGGGACGGATACTACGAGCAGTACTTC.

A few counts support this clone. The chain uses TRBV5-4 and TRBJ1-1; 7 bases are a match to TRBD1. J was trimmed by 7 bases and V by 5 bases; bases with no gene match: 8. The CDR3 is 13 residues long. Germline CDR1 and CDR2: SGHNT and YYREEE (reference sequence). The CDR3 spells CASSFTGDSEAFF. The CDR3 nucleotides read TGTGCCAGCAGTTTTACAGGGGACAGTGAAGCTTTCTTT.

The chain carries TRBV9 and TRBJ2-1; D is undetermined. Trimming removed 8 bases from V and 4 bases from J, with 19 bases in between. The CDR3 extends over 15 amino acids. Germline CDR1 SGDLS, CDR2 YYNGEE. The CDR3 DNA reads TGTGCCAGTGGGCATCCGGCGCGAATGTACAATGAGCAGTTCTTC. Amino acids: CASGHPARMYNEQFF.

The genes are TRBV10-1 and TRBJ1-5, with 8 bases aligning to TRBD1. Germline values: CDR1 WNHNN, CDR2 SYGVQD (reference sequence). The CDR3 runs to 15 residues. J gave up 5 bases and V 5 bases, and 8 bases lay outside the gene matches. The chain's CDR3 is CASSFWTGSHQPQHF. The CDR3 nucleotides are TGCGCCAGCAGTTTCTGGACAGGGTCTCATCAGCCCCAGCATTTT.

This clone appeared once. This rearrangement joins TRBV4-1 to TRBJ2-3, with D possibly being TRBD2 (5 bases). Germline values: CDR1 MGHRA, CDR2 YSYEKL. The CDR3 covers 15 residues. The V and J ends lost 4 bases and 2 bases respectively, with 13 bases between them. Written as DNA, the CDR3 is TGCGCCAGCAGCCCCGAGCGGATTAACACAGATACGCAGTATTTT. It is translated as CASSPERINTDTQYF.

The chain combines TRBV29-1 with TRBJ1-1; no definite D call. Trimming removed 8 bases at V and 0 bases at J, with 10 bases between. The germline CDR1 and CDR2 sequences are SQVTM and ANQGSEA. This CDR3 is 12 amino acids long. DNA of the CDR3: TGCAGCCTTAGACCGGTGAACACTGAAGCTTTCTTT. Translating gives CSLRPVNTEAFF.

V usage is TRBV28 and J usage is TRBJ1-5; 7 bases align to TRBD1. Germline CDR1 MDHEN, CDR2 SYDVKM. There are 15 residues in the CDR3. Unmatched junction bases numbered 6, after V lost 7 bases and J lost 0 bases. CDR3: CASTGTDYSNQPQHF. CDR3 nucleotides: TGTGCCAGCACCGGGACAGACTATAGCAATCAGCCCCAGCATTTT.

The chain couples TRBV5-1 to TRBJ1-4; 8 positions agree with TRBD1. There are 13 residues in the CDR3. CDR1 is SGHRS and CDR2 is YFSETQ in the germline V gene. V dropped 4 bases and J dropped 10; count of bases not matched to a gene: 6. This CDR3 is CASSPDREGKLFF. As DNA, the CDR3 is TGCGCCAGCAGCCCGGACAGGGAGGGAAAACTGTTTTTT. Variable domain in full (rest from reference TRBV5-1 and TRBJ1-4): KAGVTQTPRYLIKTRGQQVTLSCSPISGHRSVSWYQQTPGQGLQFLFEYFSETQRNKGNFPGRFSGRQFSNSRSEMNVSTLELGDSALYLCASSPDREGKLFFGSGTQLSVL.

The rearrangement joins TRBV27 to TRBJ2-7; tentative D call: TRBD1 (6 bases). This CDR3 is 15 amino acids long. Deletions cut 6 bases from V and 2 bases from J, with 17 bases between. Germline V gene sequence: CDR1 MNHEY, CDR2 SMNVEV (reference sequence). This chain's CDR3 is CASRNRQVVPYEQYF. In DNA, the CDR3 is TGTGCCAGCAGGAACCGACAGGTAGTCCCCTACGAGCAGTACTTC.

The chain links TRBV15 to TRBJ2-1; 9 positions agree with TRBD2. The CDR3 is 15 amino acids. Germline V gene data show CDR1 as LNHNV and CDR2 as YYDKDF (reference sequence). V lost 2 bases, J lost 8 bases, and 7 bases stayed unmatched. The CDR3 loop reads CATSRKASGIDEQFF. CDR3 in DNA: TGTGCCACCAGCAGAAAGGCTAGCGGGATCGATGAGCAGTTCTTC. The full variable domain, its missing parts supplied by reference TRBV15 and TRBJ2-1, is DAMVIQNPRYQVTQFGKPVTLSCSQTLNHNVMYWYQQKSSQAPKLLFHYYDKDFNNEADTPDNFQSRRPNTSFCFLDIRSPGLGDTAMYLCATSRKASGIDEQFFGPGTRLTVL.

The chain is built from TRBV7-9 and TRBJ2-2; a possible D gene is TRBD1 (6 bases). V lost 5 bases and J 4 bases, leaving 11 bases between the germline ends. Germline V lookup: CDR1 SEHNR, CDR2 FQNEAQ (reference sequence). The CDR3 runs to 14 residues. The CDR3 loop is CASSRTVSTGELFF. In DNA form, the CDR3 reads TGTGCCAGCAGCCGGACAGTTTCCACCGGGGAGCTGTTTTTT. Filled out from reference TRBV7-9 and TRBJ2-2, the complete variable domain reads DTGVSQNPRHKITKRGQNVTFRCDPISEHNRLYWYRQTLGQGPEFLTYFQNEAQLEKSRLLSDRFSAERPKGSFSTLEIQRTEQGDSAMYLCASSRTVSTGELFFGEGSRLTVL.

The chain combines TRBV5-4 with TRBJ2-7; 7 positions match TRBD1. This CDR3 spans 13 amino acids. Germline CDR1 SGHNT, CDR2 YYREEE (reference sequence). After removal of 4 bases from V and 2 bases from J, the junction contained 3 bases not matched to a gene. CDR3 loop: CASSVDRAYEQYF. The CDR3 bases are TGTGCCAGCAGCGTTGACAGGGCCTACGAGCAGTACTTC.

The CDR3, as DNA: TGTGCCAGCAGCAATAATGGGCGGCAAGAGACCCAGTACTTC. Protein sequence: CASSNNGRQETQYF. This chain links TRBV21-1 with TRBJ2-5. TRBV21-1 is reported as a pseudogene. There are 14 residues in the CDR3.

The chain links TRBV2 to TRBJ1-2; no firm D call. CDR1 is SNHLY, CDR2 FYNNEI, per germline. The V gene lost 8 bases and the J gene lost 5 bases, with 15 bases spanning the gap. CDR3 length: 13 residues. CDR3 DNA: TGTGCCAGCTTGACTGGAGAAGGGTATGGCTACACCTTC. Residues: CASLTGEGYGYTF.

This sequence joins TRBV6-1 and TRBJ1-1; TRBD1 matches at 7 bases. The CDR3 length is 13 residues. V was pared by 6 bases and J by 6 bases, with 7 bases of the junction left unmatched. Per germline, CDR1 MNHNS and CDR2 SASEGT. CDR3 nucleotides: TGTGCCAGCAGGAGACAGGGAATCCCTGAAGCTTTCTTT. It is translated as CASRRQGIPEAFF.

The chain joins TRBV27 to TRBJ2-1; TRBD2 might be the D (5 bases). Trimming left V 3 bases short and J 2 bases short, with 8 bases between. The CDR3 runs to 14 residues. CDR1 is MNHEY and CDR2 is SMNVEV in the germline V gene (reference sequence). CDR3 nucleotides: TGTGCCAGCAGTTTCGCGGGTACCTACAATGAGCAGTTCTTC. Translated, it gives CASSFAGTYNEQFF.

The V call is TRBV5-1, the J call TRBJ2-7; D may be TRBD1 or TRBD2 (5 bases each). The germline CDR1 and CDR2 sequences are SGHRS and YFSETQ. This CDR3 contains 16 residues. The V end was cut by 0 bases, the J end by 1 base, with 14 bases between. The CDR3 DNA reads TGCGCCAGCAGCTTGGGGTTGGGGGAACGATCCTACGAGCAGTACTTC. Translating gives CASSLGLGERSYEQYF.

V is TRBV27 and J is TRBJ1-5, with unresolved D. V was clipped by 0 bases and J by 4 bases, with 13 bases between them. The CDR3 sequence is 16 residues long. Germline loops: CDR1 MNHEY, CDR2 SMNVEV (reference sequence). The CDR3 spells CASSLSGSYTNQPQHF. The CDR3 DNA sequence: TGTGCCAGCAGTTTATCGGGAAGCTATACTAATCAGCCCCAGCATTTT.

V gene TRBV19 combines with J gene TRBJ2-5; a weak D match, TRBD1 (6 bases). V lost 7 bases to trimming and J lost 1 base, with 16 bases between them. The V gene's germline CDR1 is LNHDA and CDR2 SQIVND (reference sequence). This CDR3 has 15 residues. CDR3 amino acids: CASTTPQGIQETQYF. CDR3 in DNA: TGTGCCAGTACTACACCTCAGGGGATCCAAGAGACCCAGTACTTC. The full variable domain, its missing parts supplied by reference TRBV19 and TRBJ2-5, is DGGITQSPKYLFRKEGQNVTLSCEQNLNHDAMYWYRQDPGQGLRLIYYSQIVNDFQKGDIAEGYSVSREKKESFPLTVTSAQKNPTAFYLCASTTPQGIQETQYFGPGTRLLVL.